This T cell receptor beta chain emerged from a study of OX40 agonist ivuxolimab in advanced cancers. The CDR3 totals 13 residues. Germline CDR1 and CDR2: SGHRS and YFSETQ. Of note for this clone: At one end the junction does not follow the germline gene, possibly because of a read error.

The protocol was immunoSEQ multiplex PCR, while the TCRdb copy is restricted to in-frame clones and leaves out a portion. The repertoire holds more than 75,000 clones, with approximately 86% as singletons. The sequenced sample was CD4+ or CD8+ T cells sorted from blood, obtained in a trial of the OX40 agonist ivuxolimab. The receptor's source is an adult with an advanced solid tumor such as melanoma, head and neck, liver or kidney cancer. The V and J genes are TRBV5-1 and TRBJ2-5; no clear D gene. The CDR3, as DNA: TGTGCCAGCAGCTTCTTCAACCAAGAGACCCAGTACTTC. Protein: CASSFFNQETQYF. Complete variable domain (other parts from reference TRBV5-1 and TRBJ2-5): KAGVTQTPRYLIKTRGQQVTLSCSPISGHRSVSWYQQTPGQGLQFLFEYFSETQRNKGNFPGRFSGRQFSNSRSEMNVSTLELGDSALYLCASSFFNQETQYFGPGTRLLVL.